This is a list of T cell receptor beta chains from one sample in a study of Graves' ophthalmopathy and Graves' hyperthyroidism. MiXCR was run by TCRdb on the multiplex PCR reads, yielding one entry per CDR3 protein. The table records over 12,000 distinct CDR3 sequences, 50% of them present only once. The sequenced sample consisted of peripheral blood. These receptors came from a young woman with Graves' ophthalmopathy. CDR3s include the opening cysteine and the closing phenylalanine or tryptophan. D genes are given only for firm matches. Clone size is not always given. Where it is, it says once, few, many or a class for expanded clones.

V gene	clone size	J gene	D gene	CDR3 DNA	CDR3 protein
TRBV12-3/TRBV12-4	NA	TRBJ2-3	NA	TGTGCCAGCAGCCCTATGGCTAGCACAGATACGCAGTATTTT	CASSPMASTDTQYF
TRBV25-1	NA	TRBJ2-7	NA	TGTGCCAGCAGTGAATCCATTCCCGGGACCGCTAACTCCTACGAGCAGTACTTC	CASSESIPGTANSYEQYF
TRBV20-1	few	TRBJ2-4	NA	TGCAGTGCTATACTAGCTGAGGCCAAAAACATTCAGTACTTC	CSAILAEAKNIQYF
TRBV7-8	NA	TRBJ2-7	NA	TGTGCCAGCAGCTTACGCGCGGGGTACGAGCAGTACTTC	CASSLRAGYEQYF
TRBV27	many	TRBJ2-1	NA	TGTGCCAGCAGTTCCGGGACTCACAATGAGCAGTTCTTC	CASSSGTHNEQFF
TRBV25-1	NA	TRBJ2-3	NA	TGTGCCAGTTTGGACCGAAGCACAGATACGCGGTATTTT	CASLDRSTDTRYF
TRBV11-2	NA	TRBJ2-6	NA	TGTGCCAGCAGCTCCGCAAGTTCTGGGGCCAACGTCCCGACTTTC	CASSSASSGANVPTF
TRBV2	NA	TRBJ1-1	TRBD1	TGTGCCAGCAGCGGGCAGGGGGCGCGCACTGAAGCTTTCTTT	CASSGQGARTEAFF
TRBV7-7	NA	TRBJ2-3	TRBD2	TGTGCTAGCAGCTTATCTAGCGGGAGGACAGATACGCAGTATTTT	CASSLSSGRTDTQYF
TRBV7-6	many	TRBJ1-6	NA	TGTGCCAGCAGCTCACAGGGTGGATCACCCCTCCACTTT	CASSSQGGSPLHF
TRBV6-5	few	TRBJ1-2	NA	TGTGCCAGCAAAGACGGACCTTCCCGCGACGGCTACACCTTC	CASKDGPSRDGYTF
TRBV25-1	NA	TRBJ1-1	NA	TGTGCCAGCCGGACAGTTAACACTGAAGCTTTCTTT	CASRTVNTEAFF
TRBV2	NA	TRBJ2-6	NA	TGTGCCAGCACGAGTTCTGGGGCCAACGTCCTGACTTTC	CASTSSGANVLTF
TRBV7-6	NA	TRBJ1-5	NA	TGTGCCAGCAGCCGGGATAGCAATCAGCCCCAGCATTTT	CASSRDSNQPQHF
TRBV7-6	NA	TRBJ2-3	NA	TGTGCCAGCAGCTTAGTGAGCGGGAGCACAGATACGCAGTATTTT	CASSLVSGSTDTQYF
TRBV9	NA	TRBJ2-1	NA	TGTGCCAGCAGCGTAGACCAGACAGGCACTAACTACAATGAGCAGTTCTTC	CASSVDQTGTNYNEQFF
TRBV6-1	once	TRBJ1-5	NA	TGTGCCAGCAGTGACGTAGGCTCCAATCAGCCCCAGCATTTT	CASSDVGSNQPQHF
TRBV2	many	TRBJ2-1	NA	TGTGCCACTGACCAATACAATGAGCAGTTCTTC	CATDQYNEQFF
TRBV12-3/TRBV12-4	NA	TRBJ2-7	NA	TGTGCCAGCAGTCGGCAGGGGGGGATCTACGAGCAGTACTTC	CASSRQGGIYEQYF